This is a list of T cell receptor beta chains from one sample in a study of blood T cells in healthy people across ages. TCRdb recomputed calls from the 5' RACE reads with MiXCR, one row per CDR3 protein. The table shows roughly 1.5 million distinct CDR3 sequences, with less than 45% occurring only once. Sequences were obtained from blood. Source of these receptors: a woman aged 18-29 years in good health. Each CDR3 is given with its conserved first and last residue. Each record gives: J gene, clone size, D gene, V gene, CDR3 length, CDR3 protein, CDR3 DNA. A D gene is named only where the DNA matches it firmly. Rows may omit the clone size; those that give it use once, few, many or a size class.

TRBJ2-2 - TRBD1 TRBV9 15 CASSVLGTDTGELFF TGTGCCAGCAGCGTACTTGGGACAGACACCGGGGAGCTGTTTTTT
TRBJ1-2 few - TRBV7-9 9 CASPTAYTF TGTGCCAGCCCGACGGCATACACCTTC
TRBJ1-2 - - TRBV18 12 CASSPESLGYTF TGTGCCAGCTCACCAGAGTCTCTGGGCTACACCTTC
TRBJ2-7 - TRBD2 TRBV7-3 15 CASSGGTSLGNEQYF TGTGCCAGCAGCGGAGGGACTAGTCTAGGAAATGAGCAGTACTTC
TRBJ2-3 - TRBD2 TRBV9 15 CASSVSGRASDTQYF TGTGCCAGCAGCGTTAGCGGGAGGGCCTCAGATACGCAGTATTTT
TRBJ2-1 - - TRBV28 17 CASSQDMRVHSYNEQFF TGTGCCAGCAGTCAGGACATGAGGGTTCACTCCTACAATGAGCAGTTCTTC
TRBJ1-2 few - TRBV4-2 14 CASSQDRWWDGYTF TGTGCCAGCAGCCAAGATAGGTGGTGGGATGGCTACACCTTC
TRBJ2-1 few TRBD1 TRBV5-1 16 CASSLDSDRGYNEQFF TGCGCCAGCAGCTTGGACAGTGACAGGGGGTACAATGAGCAGTTCTTC
TRBJ2-7 few - TRBV5-1 18 CASSLSPDTTLWGYEQYF TGCGCCAGCAGCTTGTCCCCGGACACGACCCTTTGGGGTTACGAGCAGTACTTC
TRBJ2-5 - - TRBV6-2/TRBV6-3 15 CASSYSGPAQETQYF TGTGCCAGCAGTTATTCCGGGCCAGCCCAAGAGACCCAGTACTTC
TRBJ2-1 - - TRBV5-6 15 CASSHWTAFQETQFF TGTGCCAGCAGCCATTGGACAGCCTTCCAAGAGACCCAGTTCTTC
TRBJ2-5 - TRBD2 TRBV12-3/TRBV12-4 16 CASSLILAGGQETQYF TGTGCCAGCAGTTTAATACTAGCGGGGGGCCAAGAGACCCAGTACTTC
TRBJ1-1 - - TRBV5-1 14 CASSPRIENTEAFF TGCGCCAGCAGTCCCAGAATCGAGAACACTGAAGCTTTCTTT
TRBJ2-7 - TRBD1 TRBV4-3 16 CASSHAARTGSYEQYF TGCGCCAGCAGCCATGCTGCCAGGACAGGGTCCTACGAGCAGTACTTC
TRBJ1-1 - TRBD1 TRBV12-3/TRBV12-4 17 CASSHGLRGRVNTEAFF TGTGCTAGCAGCCATGGATTGAGGGGGCGCGTGAACACTGAAGCTTTCTTT
TRBJ1-2 - - TRBV9 15 CASSVDGSANYGYTF TGTGCCAGCAGCGTAGATGGCAGCGCTAACTATGGCTACACCTTC
TRBJ2-7 - - TRBV7-9 19 CASSYRTSRDTKNLYEQYF TGTGCCAGCAGCTATCGCACCTCTCGGGACACAAAAAATCTCTACGAGCAGTACTTC
TRBJ2-2 - - TRBV11-2 17 CASSLAFWVANTGELFF TGTGCCAGCAGCTTAGCGTTTTGGGTAGCGAACACCGGGGAGCTGTTTTTT
TRBJ1-5 - - TRBV6-2/TRBV6-3 16 CASSYELGAINQPQHF TGTGCCAGCAGTTATGAATTAGGGGCCATCAATCAGCCCCAGCATTTT
TRBJ2-5 few - TRBV28 13 CASKGDFKFTQYF TGTGCCAGCAAAGGAGATTTCAAGTTTACCCAGTACTTC
TRBJ2-7 few TRBD2 TRBV7-2 17 CASSRIPGTSGPGEQYF TGTGCCAGCAGTCGCATTCCCGGGACTAGCGGTCCCGGGGAGCAGTACTTC
TRBJ1-2 few TRBD1 TRBV5-1 15 CASRLGRQGIYGYTF TGCGCCAGCAGACTAGGCAGACAGGGGATCTATGGCTACACCTTC
TRBJ2-1 - TRBD1 TRBV18 15 CASSPPGQGANEQFF TGTGCCAGCTCACCACCGGGACAGGGGGCCAATGAGCAGTTCTTC
TRBJ2-3 few - TRBV4-3 16 CASSQGDWEKADTQYF TGCGCCAGCAGCCAAGGGGATTGGGAGAAGGCAGATACGCAGTATTTT
TRBJ2-2 - TRBD1 TRBV20-1 14 CSAGQGQDTGELFF TGCAGTGCTGGCCAGGGACAGGACACCGGGGAGCTGTTTTTT
TRBJ2-7 - - TRBV10-3 17 CAIMELSAPGSYNEQYF TGTGCCATCATGGAACTATCAGCCCCCGGCTCCTACAATGAGCAGTACTTC
TRBJ2-7 - - TRBV6-6 15 CASSYRTVTSYEQYF TGTGCCAGCAGTTACAGGACGGTGACGTCCTACGAGCAGTACTTC
TRBJ2-3 - TRBD1 TRBV11-2 14 CASSSHGTGDTQYF TGTGCCAGCAGCTCCCACGGGACAGGAGATACGCAGTATTTT
TRBJ1-6 few - TRBV6-1 14 CASSDRQVNSPLHF TGTGCCAGCAGTGATAGGCAGGTCAATTCACCCCTCCACTTT
TRBJ1-2 - - TRBV10-1 13 CASSEGRIYGYTF TGCGCCAGCAGTGAGGGCAGAATCTATGGCTACACCTTC
TRBJ2-1 - TRBD2 TRBV9 16 CASSVERLAGHNEQFF TGTGCCAGCAGCGTAGAGAGACTAGCGGGGCACAATGAGCAGTTCTTC
TRBJ1-1 - TRBD1 TRBV29-1 12 CSVGGGFAEAFF TGCAGCGTTGGAGGGGGCTTCGCTGAAGCTTTCTTT
TRBJ1-5 - - TRBV29-1 13 CSVAGQKNQPQHF TGCAGCGTTGCGGGGCAGAAAAATCAGCCCCAGCATTTT
TRBJ2-1 - - TRBV15 15 CATSRVLGVPNEQFF TGTGCCACCAGCAGAGTTCTAGGGGTCCCCAATGAGCAGTTCTTC
TRBJ2-3 - - TRBV7-9 13 CASSLDQGDTQYF TGTGCCAGCAGCTTAGATCAGGGAGATACGCAGTATTTT
TRBJ2-1 few TRBD2 TRBV29-1 15 CSVEGSGGPGNEQFF TGCAGCGTTGAGGGATCGGGGGGGCCTGGGAATGAGCAGTTCTTC